This T cell receptor beta chain was found in a study of graft-versus-host responses after intestinal transplantation. Turning to the study itself: Uniformly, recipients were administered anti-thymocyte globulin induction with subsequent tacrolimus and steroids for approximately 3 years.

As regards this clone: The antigen is undetermined.

The CDR3 consists of 13 residues. Germline V gene lookup returns CDR1 SQVTM and CDR2 ANQGSEA. With 4 bases removed from V and 5 bases from J, the gap between germline ends came to 14 bases. Using immunoSEQ multiplex PCR, the repertoire was profiled, and TCRdb retains in-frame clones only, with some absent. The profile shows more than 80,000 clones, 70% to 90% of them singletons. Sequenced here: unstimulated CD4+ T cells sorted from spleen or lymph node cells, sampled before intestinal transplant. The chain recombines TRBV29-1 with TRBJ2-5; D is perhaps TRBD2 (6 bases). This receptor was obtained from a human donor who received an intestinal transplant. The CDR3 DNA sequence: TGCAGCGTTGTCGGGAGAATGAGGGAGACCCAGTACTTC. It is translated as CSVVGRMRETQYF.